The entry below describes one T cell receptor (beta chain). Trimming pared 6 bases from V and 10 bases from J, leaving 16 bases between. The CDR3 runs to 14 residues. Germline-derived CDR1 and CDR2 are SNHLY and FYNNEI. The primer mix had 60 Vbeta and 13 Jbeta primers. The method was immunoSEQ multiplex PCR; TCRdb's version includes in-frame clones alone and lacks a portion of them. The sample lists approximately 150,000 clones, 65% to 90% seen once, with roughly 1.9% in the top ten. These data come from a study of cytomegalovirus exposure and HLA in healthy donors. The chain carries TRBV2 and TRBJ1-6; D gene uncertain. The source is a human donor in good health. The specimen sequenced was PBMCs. CDR3 protein: CASRVGTARSPLHF. The CDR3 DNA is TGTGCCAGCAGGGTTGGTACAGCAAGGTCACCCCTCCACTTT.